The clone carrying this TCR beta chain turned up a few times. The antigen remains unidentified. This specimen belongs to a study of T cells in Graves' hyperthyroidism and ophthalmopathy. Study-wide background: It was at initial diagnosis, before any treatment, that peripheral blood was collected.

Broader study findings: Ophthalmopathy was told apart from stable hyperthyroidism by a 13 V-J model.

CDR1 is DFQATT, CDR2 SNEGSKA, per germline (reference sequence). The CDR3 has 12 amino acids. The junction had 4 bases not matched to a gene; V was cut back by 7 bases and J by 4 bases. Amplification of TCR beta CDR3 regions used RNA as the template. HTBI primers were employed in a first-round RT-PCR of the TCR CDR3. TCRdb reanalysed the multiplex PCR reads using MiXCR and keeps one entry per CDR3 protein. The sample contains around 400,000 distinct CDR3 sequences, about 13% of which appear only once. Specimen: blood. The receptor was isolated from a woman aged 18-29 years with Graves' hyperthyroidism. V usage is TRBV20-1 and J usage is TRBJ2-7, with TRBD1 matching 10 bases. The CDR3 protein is CSGRDRGYEQYF. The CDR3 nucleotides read TGCAGTGGGCGGGACAGGGGTTACGAGCAGTACTTC.